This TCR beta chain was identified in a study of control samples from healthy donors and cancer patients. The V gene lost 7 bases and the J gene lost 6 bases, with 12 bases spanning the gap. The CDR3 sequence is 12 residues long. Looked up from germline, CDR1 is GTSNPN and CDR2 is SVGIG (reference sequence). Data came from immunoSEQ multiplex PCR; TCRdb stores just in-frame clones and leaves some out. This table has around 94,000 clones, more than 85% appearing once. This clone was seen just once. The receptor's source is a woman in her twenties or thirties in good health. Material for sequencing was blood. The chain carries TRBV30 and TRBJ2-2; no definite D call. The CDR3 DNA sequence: TGTGCCTCCGACCGTCCGGCCGGGGAGCTGTTTTTT. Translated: CASDRPAGELFF.